Listed below are T cell receptor beta chains from one sample, sequenced in a study of T cells after yellow fever vaccination. In TCRdb, the 5' RACE reads were re-called with MiXCR into one record per CDR3 protein. The table includes about 340,000 distinct CDR3 sequences, approximately 13% detected once. This specimen consisted of CD4+ T cells sorted from PBMCs, obtained 15 days after the yellow fever booster vaccination. The receptors originated from a man younger than 30 who received the YFV17D yellow fever vaccine. CDR3s include the opening cysteine and the closing phenylalanine or tryptophan. Fields, in order: J gene, V gene, CDR3 length, clone size, D gene, CDR3 protein, CDR3 DNA. A D gene is named only where the DNA matches it firmly. For some rows the clone size is stated as once, few or many, or as a class when expanded; others skip it.

>TRBJ1-1|TRBV5-1|14|once|NA
CASSLQGLRTEAFF
TGCGCCAGCAGCTTGCAAGGGCTAAGAACTGAAGCTTTCTTT
>TRBJ2-1|TRBV25-1|15|few|TRBD2
CASSDPRRGDNEQFF
TGTGCCAGCAGTGACCCCCGGCGGGGGGACAATGAGCAGTTCTTC
>TRBJ2-2|TRBV7-3|14|few|TRBD1
CASGIDRVPGELFF
TGTGCCAGCGGTATCGACAGGGTGCCCGGGGAGCTGTTTTTT
>TRBJ1-2|TRBV19|14|few|TRBD1
CASSGVDRAYGYTF
TGTGCCAGTAGTGGCGTCGACAGGGCATATGGCTACACCTTC
>TRBJ2-6|TRBV4-3|16|many|TRBD1
CASSQGQGVGANVLTF
TGCGCCAGCAGCCAAGGACAGGGGGTTGGGGCCAACGTCCTGACTTTC
>TRBJ1-6|TRBV18|16|once|TRBD1
CASSPGGQTQNSPLHF
TGTGCCAGCTCCCCAGGGGGGCAGACTCAAAATTCACCCCTCCACTTT
>TRBJ1-1|TRBV4-2|14|few|NA
CASSQDRENTEAFF
TGTGCCAGCAGCCAAGACAGGGAGAACACTGAAGCTTTCTTT
>TRBJ1-5|TRBV7-2|15|NA|NA
CASSPGTRVDQPQHF
TGTGCCAGCAGCCCGGGAACTCGGGTCGACCAGCCCCAGCATTTT
>TRBJ2-6|TRBV30|13|NA|NA
CAWGFSGANVLTF
TGTGCCTGGGGGTTCTCTGGGGCCAACGTCCTGACTTTC
>TRBJ2-1|TRBV2|16|few|NA
CASSETRDWPYNEQFF
TGTGCCAGCAGTGAAACCAGGGACTGGCCTTACAATGAGCAGTTCTTC